A single sample is the source of the 23 T cell receptor beta chains below, sequenced in a study of Ad26.COV2.S vaccination and SARS-CoV-2 variants. Libraries were prepared by immunoSEQ multiplex PCR; TCRdb keeps only in-frame clonotypes and omits some of them. The repertoire holds about 480,000 clones, around nine tenths seen once, with around 13% in the top ten. Specified treatment: over 15 received Ad26.COV2.S at low or high dose, single or two shots; roughly 5 received placebo; per-sample allocation not given. The investigators took samples on day 63 after the first vaccine or placebo injection. Sequencing used peripheral blood, obtained in a trial of Ad26.COV2.S vaccine versus placebo. These TCRs come from a person between 18 and 60 years old who received the Ad26.COV2.S COVID-19 vaccine or a placebo.

The chain joins TRBV7-9 to TRBJ1-2; TRBD1 agrees at 7 bases. The length of the CDR3 is 14 residues. The ends lost 3 bases at V and 5 bases at J; junction bases unmatched: 6. CDR1 is SEHNR and CDR2 is FQNEAQ in the germline V gene (reference sequence). This CDR3 is CASSFDGTEYGYTF. The CDR3 bases are TGTGCCAGCAGCTTTGACGGGACAGAATATGGCTACACCTTC.

This rearrangement joins TRBV3-1 (or the pseudogene TRBV3-2) to TRBJ2-3; tentatively, D is TRBD2 (6 bases). Germline values: CDR1 LGHDT, CDR2 YNNKEL (reference sequence). This CDR3 is built from 16 residues. Trimming cost V 1 base and J 2 bases, with 13 bases left between them. CDR3 nucleotides: TGTGCCAGCAGCCAAGTTTTGGGGGAGGACACAGATACGCAGTATTTT. Amino acids: CASSQVLGEDTDTQYF.

The rearrangement joins TRBV21-1 to TRBJ1-2; the table's D gene call, TRBD1, was not cross checked with the DNA. TRBV21-1 is flagged as a pseudogene. The CDR3 loop spans 11 amino acids. CDR3 sequence reads: CASSKDTGYTF. DNA for the CDR3: TGTGCCAGCAGCAAAGACACCGGCTACACCTTC.

This rearrangement joins TRBV7-2 to TRBJ2-1; possibly TRBD1 or TRBD2 for D (5 bases each). The germline gives CDR1 SGHTA, CDR2 FQGNSA. The CDR3 sequence is 15 residues long. The V end was cut by 5 bases, the J end by 4 bases, with 15 bases between. The CDR3 sequence: CASSVVPGRYNEQFF. CDR3 nucleotide sequence: TGTGCCAGCAGCGTAGTCCCGGGACGGTACAATGAGCAGTTCTTC.

This sequence joins TRBV19 and TRBJ1-1, with D possibly being TRBD1 (5 bases). Trimming shortened V by 7 bases and J by 1 base, and 13 bases separated the two germline ends. CDR1 is LNHDA, CDR2 SQIVND, per germline (reference sequence). This CDR3 has 14 amino acids. As DNA, the CDR3 is TGTGCCAGTAAGCTATCTACAGGGAACACTGAAGCTTTCTTT. Amino acid sequence: CASKLSTGNTEAFF.

The rearrangement uses TRBV7-3 and TRBJ1-6; the D gene is possibly TRBD1 (6 bases). CDR3 size: 13 residues. The V end was cut by 5 bases, the J end by 7 bases, with 9 bases between. Germline V gene data show CDR1 as SGHTA and CDR2 as FQGTGA. The CDR3 loop reads CASSRGPNSPLHF. CDR3 coding DNA: TGTGCCAGCAGCCGGGGGCCAAATTCACCCCTCCACTTT. Drawing the rest from reference TRBV7-3 and TRBJ1-6, the complete variable domain is GAGVSQTPSNKVTEKGKYVELRCDPISGHTALYWYRQSLGQGPEFLIYFQGTGAADDSGLPNDRFFAVRPEGSVSTLKIQRTERGDSAVYLCASSRGPNSPLHFGNGTRLTVT.

The chain has TRBV28 and TRBJ2-7, with TRBD2 as a possible D gene (5 bases). V was clipped by 5 bases and J by 2 bases, with 22 bases between them. The CDR3 runs to 17 residues. Germline lookup yields CDR1 MDHEN and CDR2 SYDVKM. The chain's CDR3 is CASSPLDAFRETYEQYF. The CDR3 DNA is TGTGCCAGCAGTCCACTTGACGCGTTCCGGGAAACCTACGAGCAGTACTTC. Full variable domain (outside the CDR3, taken from reference TRBV28 and TRBJ2-7): DVKVTQSSRYLVKRTGEKVFLECVQDMDHENMFWYRQDPGLGLRLIYFSYDVKMKEKGDIPEGYSVSREKKERFSLILESASTNQTSMYLCASSPLDAFRETYEQYFGPGTRLTVT.

The chain carries TRBV21-1 and TRBJ1-5. TRBV21-1 is deemed a pseudogene. The CDR3 has 21 amino acids. Written as DNA, the CDR3 is TGTGCCAGCAGCAAAGCCCGTGGGGGGACCAACTCCCGGGAGATTTATCAGCCCCAGCATTTT. It specifies CASSKARGGTNSREIYQPQHF.

The V gene is TRBV5-1, the J gene TRBJ1-3, with D hard to call. This CDR3 has 15 residues. Trimming stripped 4 bases from V and 0 bases from J, with 11 bases between. Germline V gives CDR1 SGHRS, CDR2 YFSETQ. CDR3 sequence: CASSPSRFSGNTIYF. Here the CDR3 DNA reads TGCGCCAGCAGCCCCAGCCGCTTCTCTGGAAACACCATATATTTT.

The V and J genes are TRBV11-2 and TRBJ2-1, with D perhaps matching TRBD1 or TRBD2 (6 bases each). V shed 5 bases and J shed 5 bases, with 16 bases lying between them. The CDR3 contains 15 residues. Germline CDR1 reads SGHAT; CDR2 reads FQNNGV. The CDR3 nucleotides are TGTGCCAGCAGCCCTCGGGGGAGACAGGACAATGAGCAGTTCTTC. It translates to CASSPRGRQDNEQFF.

V and J are TRBV7-8 and TRBJ1-1, with 12 bases that match TRBD1. V lost 4 bases and J lost 11; bases outside the gene matches: 20. Germline V gene data show CDR1 as SGHVS and CDR2 as FQNEAQ. The CDR3 consists of 18 residues. The CDR3: CASSSLPGQGAHTGQAFF. The CDR3 nucleotides are TGTGCCAGCAGCTCGTTGCCGGGACAGGGGGCACATACCGGACAGGCTTTCTTT. The full variable domain, in which reference TRBV7-8 and TRBJ1-1 provide the parts outside the CDR3, is GAGVSQSPRYKVAKRGQDVALRCDPISGHVSLFWYQQALGQGPEFLTYFQNEAQLDKSGLPSDRFFAERPEGSVSTLKIQRTQQEDSAVYLCASSSLPGQGAHTGQAFFGQGTRLTVV.

The gene calls are TRBV28 and TRBJ2-3; either TRBD1 or TRBD2 may supply D (5 bases each). With 6 bases removed from V and 4 bases from J, the gap between germline ends came to 17 bases. Germline-derived CDR1 and CDR2 are MDHEN and SYDVKM. This CDR3 is built from 15 residues. CDR3: CASRPMGVRADTQYF. CDR3 nucleotide sequence: TGTGCCAGCAGGCCCATGGGGGTCCGGGCAGATACGCAGTATTTT.

The chain uses TRBV18 and TRBJ2-7; unclear D gene. The germline V gene has CDR1 KGHSH and CDR2 LQKENI. The CDR3 length is 14 residues. Trimming left V 3 bases short and J 0 bases short, with 9 bases between. The CDR3 protein is CASSPMGNSYEQYF. CDR3 nucleotide sequence: TGTGCCAGCTCACCTATGGGGAACTCCTACGAGCAGTACTTC.

V usage is TRBV27 and J usage is TRBJ2-1; 7 nucleotides line up with TRBD1. J was trimmed by 2 bases and V by 6 bases; bases with no gene match: 19. Germline V gene sequence: CDR1 MNHEY, CDR2 SMNVEV (reference sequence). This CDR3 contains 19 residues. CDR3 nucleotides: TGTGCCAGCAGCGACACTGACTCAGGGACAGCTACCACCTACAATGAGCAGTTCTTC. It codes for CASSDTDSGTATTYNEQFF.

The chain couples TRBV30 to TRBJ2-7; D not certain. CDR3 length equals 12 residues. V shed 2 bases and J shed 9 bases, with 14 bases lying between them. Germline assignment: CDR1 GTSNPN and CDR2 SVGIG (reference sequence). The CDR3 sequence is CAWSQTQLGQYF. The CDR3 region has the DNA TGTGCCTGGAGTCAGACCCAATTAGGGCAGTACTTC.

The rearrangement links TRBV3-1 (or the pseudogene TRBV3-2) to TRBJ2-7; 13 bases fit TRBD2. Germline lookup yields CDR1 LGHDT and CDR2 YNNKEL (reference sequence). This CDR3 spans 18 amino acids. Losses at the gene ends were 4 bases for V and 0 bases for J; bases not matched to a gene: 9. The CDR3 region is CASSPGLAGATSSYEQYF. As DNA, the CDR3 is TGTGCCAGCAGCCCCGGACTAGCGGGAGCGACGTCCTCCTACGAGCAGTACTTC.

CDR3 nucleotides: TGTGCCAGCAGCAAAGGGCTAGCAGTATCCTACAATGAGCAGTTCTTC. It encodes CASSKGLAVSYNEQFF. The chain employs TRBV21-1 and TRBJ2-1; the table's TRBD2 call for D was not verified on the DNA. TRBV21-1 counts as a pseudogene. The CDR3 has 16 residues.

This clone is a singleton in its sample. This sample includes further DNA sequences coding for the same CDR3. The CDR3 sequence: CASSEELQETQYF. The DNA of the CDR3 is TGTGCCAGCAGTGAGGAGCTCCAAGAGACCCAGTACTTC. V is TRBV6-1 and J is TRBJ2-5; D call uncertain. Germline V gene lookup returns CDR1 MNHNS and CDR2 SASEGT. This CDR3 contains 13 residues. The V gene lost 3 bases and the J gene lost 1 base, with 6 bases spanning the gap.

This clone occurred a few times. The J gene is TRBJ2-3, the V gene TRBV7-8; D ambiguous. Looked up from germline, CDR1 is SGHVS and CDR2 is FQNEAQ. V was clipped by 1 base and J by 0 bases, with 8 bases between them. The CDR3 length is 15 residues. The CDR3 loop is CASSLDYPSTDTQYF. The CDR3, as DNA: TGTGCCAGCAGCTTAGACTATCCTAGCACAGATACGCAGTATTTT. The full variable domain, with the rest looked up from reference TRBV7-8 and TRBJ2-3, is GAGVSQSPRYKVAKRGQDVALRCDPISGHVSLFWYQQALGQGPEFLTYFQNEAQLDKSGLPSDRFFAERPEGSVSTLKIQRTQQEDSAVYLCASSLDYPSTDTQYFGPGTRLTVL.

The chain links TRBV6-6 to TRBJ2-5; D unresolved. Trimming stripped 7 bases from V and 5 bases from J, with 17 bases between. The CDR3 is 14 amino acids. CDR1 is MNHNY and CDR2 is SVGAGI in the germline V gene (reference sequence). The CDR3 loop reads CASTTGARAETQYF. The CDR3 bases are TGTGCCAGCACCACGGGTGCCCGGGCCGAGACCCAGTACTTC.

The chain is built from TRBV19 and TRBJ2-5; D is possibly TRBD2 (6 bases). The CDR3 extends over 15 amino acids. CDR1 is LNHDA, CDR2 SQIVND, per germline (reference sequence). Trimming removed 5 bases from V and 1 base from J, with 14 bases in between. CDR3 amino acids: CASSPGRGLQETQYF. The CDR3 DNA reads as TGTGCCAGTAGTCCGGGGCGGGGACTCCAAGAGACCCAGTACTTC.

This chain uses TRBV28 with TRBJ1-2, with TRBD1 matching over 8 bases. This CDR3 comprises 13 residues. Germline V gives CDR1 MDHEN, CDR2 SYDVKM. The ends lost 10 bases at V and 5 bases at J; junction bases unmatched: 9. Here the CDR3 DNA reads TGTGCCACCCAAGGACAGGGCGCATATGGCTACACCTTC. This codes for CATQGQGAYGYTF.

This clone came up a few times. J is TRBJ2-7 and V is TRBV24-1; D is perhaps TRBD1 (6 bases). The V gene lost 9 bases and the J gene lost 3 bases, with 17 bases spanning the gap. This CDR3 has 14 amino acids. Germline V gene sequence: CDR1 KGHDR, CDR2 SFDVKD. CDR3 DNA sequence: TGTGCCACCCCTTCAAGGGGGAGCCGCTACGAGCAGTACTTC. Translating gives CATPSRGSRYEQYF.